This T cell receptor beta chain was profiled in a study of blood T cells in healthy people across ages (dated by TCRdb to the mid-2010s). Notes on the research overall: In model experiments, roughly one uniquely barcoded TCR beta cDNA molecule per two T cells was captured by template switching. To track age-related changes in TCR beta repertoire diversity, the study relied on deep sequencing normalized with unique cDNA molecular identifiers. Four age groups were formed from the donors: young (average 16 years), middle-aged (around 41), aged (about 62) and long-lived (about 75). To avoid experimental bias, donors of different ages were distributed randomly across sequencing lanes. Using the same blood draw, the study looked at two additional independent replicas of 1 million unique cDNA reads for two donors, one aged 18 to 30 and the other aged 80 or older. Study-level results and caveats: There was a strong correlation between observed TCR beta diversity and the percentage of naive T cells measured by flow cytometry. Donor CMV infection status was unknown, potentially confounding age-related changes in expanded clonotypes. Estimates of total diversity from one million sequenced T cells were regarded as lower bounds and underestimates. Compared with the aged group, the long-lived group had more naive CD4+ T cells, fewer expanded clones and increased TCR diversity, a pattern suggesting age selection. Observed TCR beta diversity per million T cells fell roughly linearly with age, and a significant reduction was already apparent by age around 40. Because profiling used bulk unsorted PBMCs, naive and antigen-experienced compartments could not be compared conclusively.

Ends trimmed: V by 7 bases, J by 7 bases; bases unmatched to a gene: 9. Its CDR3 holds 13 amino acids, cysteine through phenylalanine. The only DNA kept is the CDR3, 39 bases in frame from the first base. From a lookup of the germline V gene, CDR1 and CDR2 are SQVTM and ANQGSEA. As concerns this clonotype: Which antigen it targets is not known. Base qualities are missing; no much larger clone stands one base away.

Systemically healthy Caucasian individuals from Russia, around 38 in total and aged about 6 to 95 years, were included as donors. Approximately 9.7 milliliters of peripheral blood were drawn from each donor into EDTA-treated Vacutainer tubes. Ficoll-Paque density-gradient centrifugation was used to isolate PBMCs, with at least 7 million per sample. Total RNA was extracted from PBMCs with Trizol reagent, with at least 5.5 micrograms obtained per sample. Naive CD45RAhigh/CD27high T cell percentages were measured by flow cytometry on a PBMC aliquot from every donor. Library generation was performed with 5' RACE. The second PCR ran for roughly 7 to 12 cycles and used a J-beta primer mix along with a sample-barcoded 5' primer. A template-switch 5' adaptor carrying 12 random nucleotides introduced a unique molecular identifier onto each TCR beta cDNA molecule. At least 3 million CDR3-containing paired-end reads were obtained from each sample. The Mint cDNA synthesis kit, primed by a TRBC-specific oligonucleotide, was used to synthesize first-strand cDNA from all RNA. Following uracil-DNA glycosylase treatment, a first 18-cycle PCR with universal primers M1SS and BC2_uni_R was performed on all cDNA. Regarding the original processing steps: For normalization, 1 million high-quality reads were randomly selected from each sample, with every read carrying a distinct molecular identifier. Reads with shared molecular identifiers were discarded instead of being binned into consensus sequences. MiTCR, with a Q25 quality threshold and the strictest error-elimination algorithm, was used for CDR3 identification, clonotype clustering and error correction. Lower-bound total TCR beta diversity was estimated with a nonparametric unseen species model using Euler transformation. The public reads were reprocessed in TCRdb via fastp at Q25 and MiXCR, keeping in-frame beta chains. Rows with a matching CDR3 protein are joined into one entry that keeps the most common DNA and genes. These V and J calls derive from TCRdb rather than the authors' analysis. For this sample the table gives 1,800,000 or so distinct CDR3 sequences, of which approximately 39% were detected only once. The ten largest clones represent under 25% of the sample.

The rearranged chain carries TRBV29-1 and TRBJ2-1; a stretch of 8 junction bases matches TRBD2. The source of this sequence is a human donor in good health. Input material: blood. The DNA is TGCAGCGCCGCCGGGGGGGCCAAGAATGAGCAGTTCTTC. Its protein is CSAAGGAKNEQFF.